The rows below give T cell receptor beta chains drawn from one sample of a study of OX40 agonist ivuxolimab in advanced cancers. Only in-frame clones appear in the TCRdb table, and some are missing; sequencing was by immunoSEQ multiplex PCR. The repertoire holds over 80,000 clones, with around 90% as singletons. Sequences were derived from CD4+ or CD8+ T cells sorted from blood, sampled in a trial of the OX40 agonist ivuxolimab. These receptors were collected from an adult with an advanced solid tumor such as melanoma, head and neck, liver or kidney cancer. The CDR3 runs from the conserved cysteine through the conserved F or W. A D gene is named only where the DNA matches it firmly. Not every row has a clone size; where given, it reads once, few, many or a size class.

size: NA; V: TRBV29-1; J: TRBJ2-1; D: TRBD2; DNA: TGCAGCGTAATCCCGGGACTATCAAACAATGAGCAGTTCTTC; CDR3: CSVIPGLSNNEQFF
size: NA; V: TRBV5-1; J: TRBJ2-2; D: NA; DNA: TGCGCCAGCAGCCACACGCGGGTCTTAAACACCGGGGAGCTGTTTTTT; CDR3: CASSHTRVLNTGELFF
size: NA; V: TRBV6-1; J: TRBJ1-2; D: NA; DNA: TGTGCCAGCAGAGAAAGCTTGGGGGGCGCTAACTATGGCTACACCTTC; CDR3: CASRESLGGANYGYTF
size: NA; V: TRBV5-1; J: TRBJ1-1; D: TRBD1; DNA: TGCGCCAGCATGGGAGGGGACAGGGTGAACACTGAAGCTTTCTTT; CDR3: CASMGGDRVNTEAFF
size: NA; V: TRBV30; J: TRBJ2-7; D: NA; DNA: TGTGCCTGGAGTGGATTAGACGAGCAGTACTTC; CDR3: CAWSGLDEQYF
size: few; V: TRBV6-1; J: TRBJ2-4; D: NA; DNA: TGTGCCAGCTGGCCAGGGGAGGCCAAAAACATTCAGTACTTC; CDR3: CASWPGEAKNIQYF
size: NA; V: TRBV28; J: TRBJ1-2; D: NA; DNA: TGTGCCAGCAGTTCCGGGACACCCAACTATGGCTACACCTTC; CDR3: CASSSGTPNYGYTF
size: once; V: TRBV7-9; J: TRBJ1-1; D: TRBD1; DNA: TGTGCCAGCCAACGGCCAGGGGGAGCGGGCACTGAAGCTTTCTTT; CDR3: CASQRPGGAGTEAFF
size: NA; V: TRBV4-3; J: TRBJ2-7; D: TRBD1; DNA: TGCGCCAGCAGCCAACGGGACAGGGGATCCTACGAGCAGTACTTC; CDR3: CASSQRDRGSYEQYF
size: NA; V: TRBV19; J: TRBJ1-1; D: NA; DNA: TGTGCCAGTACCCCCTTTGCGGGGCGAGGTGAAGCTTTCTTT; CDR3: CASTPFAGRGEAFF
size: NA; V: TRBV28; J: TRBJ1-3; D: NA; DNA: TGTGCCAGCACCCAAGGGCCGGGAAACACCATATATTTT; CDR3: CASTQGPGNTIYF
size: NA; V: TRBV7-3; J: TRBJ2-2; D: NA; DNA: TGTGCCAGCAGCCCCCAGGGGAACGGGGAGCTGTTTTTT; CDR3: CASSPQGNGELFF
size: once; V: TRBV19; J: TRBJ1-4; D: NA; DNA: TGTGCCAGTAAAGAGAGAGCAACTAATGAAAAACTGTTTTTT; CDR3: CASKERATNEKLFF
size: NA; V: TRBV6-5; J: TRBJ2-5; D: NA; DNA: TGTGCCAGCAGTTACACAGGTAGAGAGACCCAGTACTTC; CDR3: CASSYTGRETQYF
size: NA; V: TRBV29-1; J: TRBJ1-1; D: NA; DNA: TGCAGCGTTGATTACCCTGAAGCTTTCTTT; CDR3: CSVDYPEAFF
size: NA; V: TRBV18; J: TRBJ2-4; D: NA; DNA: TGTGCCAGCTCACCCTTGAGGTGGGGTGAGGACATTCAGTACTTC; CDR3: CASSPLRWGEDIQYF
size: NA; V: TRBV10-3; J: TRBJ2-7; D: NA; DNA: TGTGCCATCAGTGTAATTCCTTACGAGCAGTACTTC; CDR3: CAISVIPYEQYF
size: NA; V: TRBV19; J: TRBJ2-1; D: NA; DNA: TGTGCCAGTAAGGGGGAGAGCTCCTACAATGAGCAGTTCTTC; CDR3: CASKGESSYNEQFF
size: NA; V: TRBV6-4; J: TRBJ1-1; D: NA; DNA: TGTGCCAGCAGTGACTCTTACGACAGCCTAAAAGCTTTCTTT; CDR3: CASSDSYDSLKAFF
size: NA; V: TRBV5-1; J: TRBJ1-4; D: NA; DNA: TGCGCCAGCAGCTTAGGGACGGTTACAACTAATGAAAAACTGTTTTTT; CDR3: CASSLGTVTTNEKLFF
size: NA; V: TRBV9; J: TRBJ2-5; D: NA; DNA: TGTGCCAGCAGCGCAGGGAGTATTCGTGAGACCCAGTACTTC; CDR3: CASSAGSIRETQYF
size: NA; V: TRBV28; J: TRBJ2-7; D: NA; DNA: TGTGCCAGCAGCGACCGTCCACTAACCTACGAGCAGTACTTC; CDR3: CASSDRPLTYEQYF
size: NA; V: TRBV5-4; J: TRBJ1-4; D: TRBD1; DNA: TGTGCCAGCAGCTCCGGACAGGGGGCGCTAGGATCGGGTGAAAAACTGTTTTTT; CDR3: CASSSGQGALGSGEKLFF
size: NA; V: TRBV6-5; J: TRBJ2-4; D: TRBD1; DNA: TGTGCCAGCAGTGGGGGACAGTTGGCCAAAAACATTCAGTACTTC; CDR3: CASSGGQLAKNIQYF
size: NA; V: TRBV6-1; J: TRBJ2-7; D: NA; DNA: TGTGCCAGCAGTGAAAGAGACAGCTCCTACGAGCAGTACTTC; CDR3: CASSERDSSYEQYF
size: few; V: TRBV4-1; J: TRBJ2-1; D: TRBD2; DNA: TGCGCCAGCAGCCAAATCGGGAGGAGCTCCTACAATGAGCAGTTCTTC; CDR3: CASSQIGRSSYNEQFF
size: NA; V: TRBV4-2; J: TRBJ2-7; D: NA; DNA: TGTGCCAGCAGCCAAGAAGTTTCCTACGAGCAGTACTTC; CDR3: CASSQEVSYEQYF
size: once; V: TRBV30; J: TRBJ2-5; D: NA; DNA: TGTGCCTGGAGTGTGCCCGGCGCGACCCAGTACTTC; CDR3: CAWSVPGATQYF
size: NA; V: TRBV28; J: TRBJ1-3; D: TRBD1; DNA: TGTGCCAGCAGTGAGGGACAGGCTGGAAACACCATATATTTT; CDR3: CASSEGQAGNTIYF